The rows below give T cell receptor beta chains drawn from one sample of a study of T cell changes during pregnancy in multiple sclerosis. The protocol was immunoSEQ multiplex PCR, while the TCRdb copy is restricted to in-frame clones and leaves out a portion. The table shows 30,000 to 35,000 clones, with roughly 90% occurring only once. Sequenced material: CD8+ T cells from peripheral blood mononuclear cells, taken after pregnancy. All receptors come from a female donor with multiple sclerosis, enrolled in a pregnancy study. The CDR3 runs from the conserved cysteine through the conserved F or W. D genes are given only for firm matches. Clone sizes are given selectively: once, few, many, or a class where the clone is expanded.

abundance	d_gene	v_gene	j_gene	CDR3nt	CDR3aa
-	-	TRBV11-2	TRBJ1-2	TGTGCCAGCAGCTCGTCAAGCTTGGGCTACACCTTC	CASSSSSLGYTF
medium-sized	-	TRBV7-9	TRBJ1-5	TGTGCCAGCAGCCCGGACATTTTTGGTAGTCAGCCCCAGCATTTT	CASSPDIFGSQPQHF
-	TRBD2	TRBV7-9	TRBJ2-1	TGTGCCAGCAGCCAAGAGGCTAGCGGGGCTTACAATGAGCAGTTCTTC	CASSQEASGAYNEQFF
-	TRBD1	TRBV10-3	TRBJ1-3	TGTGCCATCAGTGAACGGGACAGGTCTGGAAACACCATATATTTT	CAISERDRSGNTIYF
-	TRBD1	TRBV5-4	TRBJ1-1	TGTGCCAGCAGCGCCGGGACAGGGGCCCATGACTTGGCTGAAGCTTTCTTT	CASSAGTGAHDLAEAFF
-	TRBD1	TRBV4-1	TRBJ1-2	TGCGCCAGCAACCCCGGGACAGGGGGCTCCCCCTCTGGTGGCTACACCTTC	CASNPGTGGSPSGGYTF
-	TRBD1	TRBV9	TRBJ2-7	TGTGCCAGCAGTGGGGACAGCTCCTACGAGCAGTACTTC	CASSGDSSYEQYF
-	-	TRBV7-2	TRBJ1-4	TGTGCCAGCAGCTCCCATAATGAAAAACTGTTTTTT	CASSSHNEKLFF
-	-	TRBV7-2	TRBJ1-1	TGTGCCAGCACCCCGGGGACTGAAGCTTTCTTT	CASTPGTEAFF
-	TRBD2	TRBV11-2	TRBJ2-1	TGTGCCAGCAGCTTAGCGGGATGGGAGGGGAGCTCCTACAATGAGCAGTTCTTC	CASSLAGWEGSSYNEQFF
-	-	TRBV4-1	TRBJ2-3	TGCGCCAGCAGCCAAGTTGCGACAGATACGCAGTATTTT	CASSQVATDTQYF
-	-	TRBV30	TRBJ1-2	TGTGCCTGGAGTGTACGCCCAGGCAGGAACTATGGCTACACCTTC	CAWSVRPGRNYGYTF
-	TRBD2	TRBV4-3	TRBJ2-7	TGCGCCAGCAGCCAAGAGGTCCAACTAGCGGGGGCCTACGAGCAGTACTTC	CASSQEVQLAGAYEQYF
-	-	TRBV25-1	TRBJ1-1	TGTGCCAGCAGTGAATATTTCCGGGGGGCGACTGGTGAAGCTTTCTTT	CASSEYFRGATGEAFF
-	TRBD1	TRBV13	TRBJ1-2	TGTGCCAGCAGTCAGGACAGGAGGGGAACTAACTATGGCTACACCTTC	CASSQDRRGTNYGYTF
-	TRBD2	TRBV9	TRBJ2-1	TGTGCCAGCAGCGTAGAGGCTAGCGGGGGGGCTTATGAGCAGTTCTTC	CASSVEASGGAYEQFF
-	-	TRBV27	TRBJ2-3	TGTGCCAGCAGTCTCGAGGACGGGGGCACAGATACGCAGTATTTT	CASSLEDGGTDTQYF
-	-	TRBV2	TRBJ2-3	TGTGCCAACTCAGGACTGGAACTGACAGATACGCAGTATTTT	CANSGLELTDTQYF
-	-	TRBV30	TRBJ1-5	TGTGCCTGGAGTGTGGCCGACAATCAGCCCCAGCATTTT	CAWSVADNQPQHF
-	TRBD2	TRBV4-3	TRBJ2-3	TGCGCCAGCAGCCAAGATTACGGGGGGGCAACAGATACGCAGTATTTT	CASSQDYGGATDTQYF
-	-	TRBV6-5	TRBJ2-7	TGTGCCAGCAGTTACTGGGGTCGGGGATCCTACGAGCAGTACTTC	CASSYWGRGSYEQYF
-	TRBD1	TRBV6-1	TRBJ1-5	TGTGCCAGCAGTGTCTTACAGGGGAATCAGCCCCAGCATTTT	CASSVLQGNQPQHF
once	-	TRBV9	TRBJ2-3	TGTGCCAGCAGCGAACTATGGCAGGGGAAGGTTACGCAGTATTTT	CASSELWQGKVTQYF
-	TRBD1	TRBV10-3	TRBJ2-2	TGTGCCATCAGCGCTTACTTGGACAGGATTAACACCGGGGAGCTGTTTTTT	CAISAYLDRINTGELFF
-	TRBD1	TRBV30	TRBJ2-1	TGTGCCTGGACCCCGGGACAGGGATCAGTTGAGCAGTTCTTC	CAWTPGQGSVEQFF
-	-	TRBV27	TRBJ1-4	TGTGCCAGCAGTTTAGGGCAGCTTAATGAAAAACTGTTTTTT	CASSLGQLNEKLFF
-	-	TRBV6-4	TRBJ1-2	TGTGCCAGCAGTGCCATGGAAGGCGGACAGTATGGCTACACCTTC	CASSAMEGGQYGYTF
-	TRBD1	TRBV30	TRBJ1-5	TGTGCCTGGAGTGCTCTAGGACAGGGATTTTCCAATCAGCCCCAGCATTTT	CAWSALGQGFSNQPQHF
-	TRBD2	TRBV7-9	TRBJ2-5	TGTGCCAGCAGCTTAGAACTAGCGATGGGGGAGACCCAGTACTTC	CASSLELAMGETQYF
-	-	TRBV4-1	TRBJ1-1	TGCGCCAGCAGCCAAGTGATGATAGGAGGCGCTGAAGCTTTCTTT	CASSQVMIGGAEAFF
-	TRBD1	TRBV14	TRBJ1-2	TGTGCCAGCAGCCCCACCCGAGGGGGCGGCTATGGCTACACCTTC	CASSPTRGGGYGYTF
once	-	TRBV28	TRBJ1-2	TGTGCCAGCAGTTTGCAGGTAGATCTTTATGGCTACACCTTC	CASSLQVDLYGYTF
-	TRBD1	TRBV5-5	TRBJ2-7	TGTGCCAGCAGTCGACCAGACAGGGGATTGTGGGAGCAGTACTTC	CASSRPDRGLWEQYF